A single sample gave rise to the 6 T cell receptor beta chains below, sequenced in a study of cytomegalovirus exposure and HLA in healthy donors (dated by TCRdb to 2016 to 2017). The library was produced with the immunoSEQ multiplex PCR assay. For the multiplex PCR, a mixture combining 60 forward primers for TCR Vbeta segments and 13 reverse primers for TCR Jbeta segments was used. Here the immuneACCESS table is served through TCRdb, limited to in-frame sequences with V and J called. Missing clones are a known gap in these copies; in checked studies unresolved V genes cover under half, and the rest lacks a known reason. The sample table holds approximately 190,000 clones, of which about nine tenths were seen once. The ten most abundant clones make up around 1% of the sample. Source material: PBMCs. These TCRs come from a boy between 2 and 10 years old in good health and CMV-seronegative.

This clone was observed a handful of times. The chain employs TRBV6-4 and TRBJ1-1; 7 nucleotides align to TRBD1. Trimming took 3 bases from V and 4 from J; bases not matched to a gene: 8. Germline assignment: CDR1 MRHNA and CDR2 SNTAGT. CDR3 length: 15 residues. CDR3 residues: CASSDSLTGATEAFF. The CDR3 DNA reads TGTGCCAGCAGTGATTCCCTCACAGGGGCCACTGAAGCTTTCTTT.

The chain has TRBV10-3 and TRBJ2-5; maybe TRBD1 (6 bases). CDR3 length: 14 amino acids. Trimming removed 4 bases at V and 2 bases at J, with 11 bases between. CDR1 is ENHRY and CDR2 is SYGVKD in the germline V gene. The CDR3 loop is CAISGRGGQETQYF. DNA of the CDR3: TGTGCCATCAGTGGCAGGGGTGGACAAGAGACCCAGTACTTC.

This chain connects TRBV18 to TRBJ1-1, with a weak D call TRBD1 (5 bases). V lost 6 bases and J 12 bases, leaving 17 bases between the germline ends. This CDR3 contains 12 residues. Germline V gives CDR1 KGHSH, CDR2 LQKENI. CDR3 sequence reads: CASSPQGVETFF. CDR3 DNA sequence: TGTGCCAGCTCCCCCCAAGGGGTGGAAACTTTCTTT. Looking up the rest from reference TRBV18 and TRBJ1-1 gives the full variable domain: NAGVMQNPRHLVRRRGQEARLRCSPMKGHSHVYWYRQLPEEGLKFMVYLQKENIIDESGMPKERFSAEFPKEGPSILRIQQVVRGDSAAYFCASSPQGVETFFGQGTRLTVV.

V gene TRBV28 combines with J gene TRBJ2-4, with 7 nucleotides matching TRBD2. The CDR3 has 13 amino acids. Trimming took 9 bases from V and 3 from J; bases not matched to a gene: 5. Germline CDR1 MDHEN, CDR2 SYDVKM. The CDR3 bases are TGTGCCAGTCTACGGGGGGACAAAAACATTCAGTACTTC. The encoded protein is CASLRGDKNIQYF.

Only one count was recorded for this clone. The V gene is TRBV4-1, the J gene TRBJ2-7; unclear D gene. This CDR3 region has 15 residues. CDR1 and CDR2 (germline): MGHRA, YSYEKL. V gave up 3 bases and J gave up 2 bases, with 14 bases separating them. The DNA of the CDR3 is TGCGCCAGCAGCCAGGTGGTAGCTCAACCCTACGAGCAGTACTTC. It encodes CASSQVVAQPYEQYF.

The DNA of the CDR3 is TGTGCCAGCAGTACCGGACAGGTAGCAACTAATGAAAAACTGTTTTTT. The encoded protein is CASSTGQVATNEKLFF. The chain has TRBV28 and TRBJ1-4, with 7 bases fitting TRBD1. The CDR3 has 16 residues. The germline CDR1 and CDR2 sequences are MDHEN and SYDVKM. V was pared by 5 bases and J by 0 bases, with 6 bases of the junction left unmatched. The full variable domain, completed using reference TRBV28 and TRBJ1-4, is DVKVTQSSRYLVKRTGEKVFLECVQDMDHENMFWYRQDPGLGLRLIYFSYDVKMKEKGDIPEGYSVSREKKERFSLILESASTNQTSMYLCASSTGQVATNEKLFFGSGTQLSVL.